This T cell receptor beta chain was sequenced in a study of OX40 agonist ivuxolimab in advanced cancers. Study-level information: Patients achieving partial responses numbered three: one hepatocellular carcinoma case and two cutaneous melanoma cases.

The CDR3 length is 15 residues. Between the trimmed V and J ends, which lost 3 bases and 0 bases, there was a span of 12 bases. Germline V gene sequence: CDR1 MNHNS, CDR2 SASEGT. Study conclusions and caveats: Average numbers of expanded clones were greater in CD8+ T cells than in CD4+. Clonal expansion from baseline to week 6 occurred in both CD4+ and CD8+ T cells.

A remark on this clone: Its antigen is not identified.

Autoimmune disease history or systemic immunosuppression excluded patients. Profiled with immunoSEQ multiplex PCR; TCRdb holds only in-frame clones, not every one. The sample comprises tens of thousands of clones, roughly 91% of which are singletons, and about 13% rests with the top ten. The specimen was CD4+ or CD8+ T cells sorted from blood, collected in a trial of the OX40 agonist ivuxolimab. This TCR was sampled from an adult with an advanced solid tumor such as melanoma, head and neck, liver or kidney cancer. The genes are TRBV6-1 and TRBJ2-7; D could derive from TRBD1 or TRBD2 (5 bases each). CDR3 protein: CASSDGDPSSYEQYF. Written as DNA, the CDR3 is TGTGCCAGCAGTGACGGGGACCCGAGCTCCTACGAGCAGTACTTC.